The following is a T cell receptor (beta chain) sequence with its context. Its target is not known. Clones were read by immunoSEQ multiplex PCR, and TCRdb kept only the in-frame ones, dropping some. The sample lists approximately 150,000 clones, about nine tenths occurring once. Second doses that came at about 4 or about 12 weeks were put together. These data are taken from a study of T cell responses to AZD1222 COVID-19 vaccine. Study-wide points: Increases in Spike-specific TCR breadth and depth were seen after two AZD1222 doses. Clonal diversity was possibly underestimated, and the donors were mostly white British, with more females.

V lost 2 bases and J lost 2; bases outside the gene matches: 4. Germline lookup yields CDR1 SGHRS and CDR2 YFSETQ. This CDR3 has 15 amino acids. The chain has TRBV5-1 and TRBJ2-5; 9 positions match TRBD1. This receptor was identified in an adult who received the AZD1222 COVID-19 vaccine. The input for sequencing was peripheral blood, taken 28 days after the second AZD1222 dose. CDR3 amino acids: CASSLGTGRQETQYF. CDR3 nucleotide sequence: TGCGCCAGCAGCTTAGGGACAGGGAGGCAAGAGACCCAGTACTTC.